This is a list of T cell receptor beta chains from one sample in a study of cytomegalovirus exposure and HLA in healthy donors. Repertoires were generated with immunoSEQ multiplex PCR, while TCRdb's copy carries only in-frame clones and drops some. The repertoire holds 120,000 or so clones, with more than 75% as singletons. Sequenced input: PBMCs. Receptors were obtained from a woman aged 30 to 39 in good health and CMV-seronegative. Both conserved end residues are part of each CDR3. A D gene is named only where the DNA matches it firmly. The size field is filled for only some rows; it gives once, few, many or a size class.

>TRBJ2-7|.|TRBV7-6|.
TGTGCCAGCACCAGGGGGGACGGCCCCTACGAGCAGTACTTC
CASTRGDGPYEQYF
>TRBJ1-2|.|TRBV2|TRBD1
TGTGCCAGCAGTGAACGACAGGGTTCTAACTATGGCTACACCTTC
CASSERQGSNYGYTF
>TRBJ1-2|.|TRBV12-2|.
TGTGCAAGTCGCTTAGCGCGTCCAGGGCTGAGTAATGGCTACACCTTC
CASRLARPGLSNGYTF
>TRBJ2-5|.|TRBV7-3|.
TGTGCCAGCAGCAAAGGGGTCCGGGAAGAGACCCAGTACTTC
CASSKGVREETQYF
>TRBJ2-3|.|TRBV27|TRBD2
TGTGCCAGCAGATTCGGGGGGGCCGGGGGCACAGATACGCAGTATTTT
CASRFGGAGGTDTQYF
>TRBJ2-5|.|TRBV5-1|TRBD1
TGCGCCAGCAGCCCCACAGGGGGGAGTAAAGAGACCCAGTACTTC
CASSPTGGSKETQYF
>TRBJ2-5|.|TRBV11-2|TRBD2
TGTGCCAGCAGCCCTGTAGCGGGGGGGCCGCAAGAGACCCAGTACTTC
CASSPVAGGPQETQYF
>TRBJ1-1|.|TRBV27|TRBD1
TGTGCCAGCAGTAGCCGGGACAGGGGAGTGAACACTGAAGCTTTCTTT
CASSSRDRGVNTEAFF
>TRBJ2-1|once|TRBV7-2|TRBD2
TGTGCCAGCAGGTCACTAGCGGGTCACAATGAGCAGTTCTTC
CASRSLAGHNEQFF
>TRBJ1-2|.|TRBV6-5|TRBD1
TGTGCCAGCAGTCCCTACAGGGGGGCCTATGGCTACACCTTC
CASSPYRGAYGYTF
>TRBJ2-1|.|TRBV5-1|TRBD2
TGCGCCAGCAGCTTGGTGAAAAGCGGGGGCCCTAGCTCCTACAATGAGCAGTTCTTC
CASSLVKSGGPSSYNEQFF
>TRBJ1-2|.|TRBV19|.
TGTGCCAGTACCCTAGAGCGGGGGTTCGCCTATGGCTACACCTTC
CASTLERGFAYGYTF
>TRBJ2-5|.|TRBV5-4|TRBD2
TGTGCCAGCAGCCCGGGACTAGCAAGTGAGACCCAGTACTTC
CASSPGLASETQYF
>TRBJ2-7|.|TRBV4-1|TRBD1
TGCGCCAGCAGCCCATCGGGACAGGGAACCGAGCAGTACTTC
CASSPSGQGTEQYF
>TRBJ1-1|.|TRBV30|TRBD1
TGTGCCTGTGACAGGGGAATGAACACTGAAGCTTTCTTT
CACDRGMNTEAFF
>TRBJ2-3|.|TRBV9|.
TGTGCCAGCAGCGTAGACGGGGGGCAGCGACCCTTAGATACGCAGTATTTT
CASSVDGGQRPLDTQYF
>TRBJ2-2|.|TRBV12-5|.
TGTGCTAGTGGTCTTGACTCCACCGGGGAGCTGTTTTTT
CASGLDSTGELFF
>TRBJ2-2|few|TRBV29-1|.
TGCAGCGTCCGGACACAGAACACCGGGGAGCTGTTTTTT
CSVRTQNTGELFF
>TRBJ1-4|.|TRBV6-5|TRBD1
TGTGCCAGCAGGCAGGGACAGGGAAGACGCAAACTGTTTTTT
CASRQGQGRRKLFF
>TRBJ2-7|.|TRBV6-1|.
TGTGCCAGCAGTACAGGGAGCTGGGACTCCTACGAGCAGTACTTC
CASSTGSWDSYEQYF
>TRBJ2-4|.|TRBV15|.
TGTGCCACCAGCCCCCGGTTGAGGGAGGTCATTCAGTACTTC
CATSPRLREVIQYF
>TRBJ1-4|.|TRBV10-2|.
TGCGCCAGCTCCAGCGACTGGGATGAAAAACTGTTTTTT
CASSSDWDEKLFF
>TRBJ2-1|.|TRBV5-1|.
TGCGCCAGCAGCTTCTGGGGCAACAATGAGCAGTTCTTC
CASSFWGNNEQFF
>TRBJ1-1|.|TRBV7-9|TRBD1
TGTGCCAGCAGCATCGGACAGGGGGTTGAAGCTTTCTTT
CASSIGQGVEAFF
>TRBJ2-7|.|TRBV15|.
TGTGCCACCAGCAGAGATACGGGAACCTACGAGCAGTACTTC
CATSRDTGTYEQYF
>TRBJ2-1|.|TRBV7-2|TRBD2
TGTGCCAGCAGCTTGCGGGGCGGGGGGGCTCTCAATGAGCAGTTCTTC
CASSLRGGGALNEQFF
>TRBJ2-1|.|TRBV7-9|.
TGTGCCAGCAGCTTGGAGGCAAAGCGGTACAATGAGCAGTTCTTC
CASSLEAKRYNEQFF
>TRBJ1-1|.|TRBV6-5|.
TGTGCCAGCGGCATTAAAAAGGGGGACACTGAAGCTTTCTTT
CASGIKKGDTEAFF
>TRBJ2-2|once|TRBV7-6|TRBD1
TGTGCCAGCAGCCCGGGGACAGGGGGCGAATTGAGAACCGGGGAGCTGTTTTTT
CASSPGTGGELRTGELFF